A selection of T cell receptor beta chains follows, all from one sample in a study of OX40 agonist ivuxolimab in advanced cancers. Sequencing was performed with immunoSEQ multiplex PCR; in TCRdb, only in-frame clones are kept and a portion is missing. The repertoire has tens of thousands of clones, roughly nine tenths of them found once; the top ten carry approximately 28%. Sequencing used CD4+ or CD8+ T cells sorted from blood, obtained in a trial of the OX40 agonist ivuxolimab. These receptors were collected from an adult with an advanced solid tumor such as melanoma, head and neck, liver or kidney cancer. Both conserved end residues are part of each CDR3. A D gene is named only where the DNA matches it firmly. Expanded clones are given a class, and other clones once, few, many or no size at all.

cdr3_nt: TGTGCCAGTAGCCCAGCGGGAGGGCCCAATGAGCAGTTCTTC
cdr3_aa: CASSPAGGPNEQFF
j_call: TRBJ2-1
v_call: TRBV19
d_call: TRBD2
clone_size: .

cdr3_nt: TGTGCCAGCAGCTTAGGTGAGTCGAGCTCCTACAATGAGCAGTTCTTC
cdr3_aa: CASSLGESSSYNEQFF
j_call: TRBJ2-1
v_call: TRBV13
d_call: .
clone_size: .

cdr3_nt: TGTGCCAGCAGCTTAGGGGGGGCCTCCTACAATGAGCAGTTCTTC
cdr3_aa: CASSLGGASYNEQFF
j_call: TRBJ2-1
v_call: TRBV7-8
d_call: .
clone_size: .

cdr3_nt: TGCGCCAGCAGCGCAATGGGACGGTACACTGAAGCTTTCTTT
cdr3_aa: CASSAMGRYTEAFF
j_call: TRBJ1-1
v_call: TRBV5-1
d_call: .
clone_size: .

cdr3_nt: TGTGCCAGCAGTTCAGGGGGTGGCTATGGCTACACCTTC
cdr3_aa: CASSSGGGYGYTF
j_call: TRBJ1-2
v_call: TRBV7-9
d_call: TRBD1
clone_size: .

cdr3_nt: TGTGCCAGCAGCTTATTGCCCAGGGAGATTTACTCTGGAAACACCATATATTTT
cdr3_aa: CASSLLPREIYSGNTIYF
j_call: TRBJ1-3
v_call: TRBV7-6
d_call: .
clone_size: once

cdr3_nt: TGTGCCAGCAGCTTGGGTTTTAGTGGTGGCTACACCTTC
cdr3_aa: CASSLGFSGGYTF
j_call: TRBJ1-2
v_call: TRBV5-6
d_call: .
clone_size: .

cdr3_nt: TGTGCCAGCAGCCAAGATCTTATGGGACAGGGGTCCGGGGTGAACACTGAAGCTTTCTTT
cdr3_aa: CASSQDLMGQGSGVNTEAFF
j_call: TRBJ1-1
v_call: TRBV4-2
d_call: TRBD1
clone_size: .

cdr3_nt: TGTGCCAGCAGTTACTCGGGGCAGGGGTGGTACAATGAGCAGTTCTTC
cdr3_aa: CASSYSGQGWYNEQFF
j_call: TRBJ2-1
v_call: TRBV6-5
d_call: .
clone_size: .

cdr3_nt: TGTGCCAGCAGTTCCGGACTCTCCTACGAGCAGTACTTC
cdr3_aa: CASSSGLSYEQYF
j_call: TRBJ2-7
v_call: TRBV28
d_call: .
clone_size: .

cdr3_nt: TGTGCCAGCAGCTTACGGGGGGCAGGGTTAACCTACGAGCAGTACTTC
cdr3_aa: CASSLRGAGLTYEQYF
j_call: TRBJ2-7
v_call: TRBV7-2
d_call: .
clone_size: .

cdr3_nt: TGCAGCGTTGAACGGGGGGCCGGCGGGGAGCTGTTTTTT
cdr3_aa: CSVERGAGGELFF
j_call: TRBJ2-2
v_call: TRBV29-1
d_call: .
clone_size: .

cdr3_nt: TGTGCCAGCAGCTTTGAACCTAGCGGGAGTTACACCGGGGAGCTGTTTTTT
cdr3_aa: CASSFEPSGSYTGELFF
j_call: TRBJ2-2
v_call: TRBV5-5
d_call: TRBD2
clone_size: once

cdr3_nt: TGTGCCAGTAGTGTTCAGGAGGGACCCTACAATGAGCAGTTCTTC
cdr3_aa: CASSVQEGPYNEQFF
j_call: TRBJ2-1
v_call: TRBV19
d_call: .
clone_size: once

cdr3_nt: TGTGCCAGCAGCCTGGGACAGGGGTTTCGTACTGGGCAGTACTTC
cdr3_aa: CASSLGQGFRTGQYF
j_call: TRBJ2-7
v_call: TRBV28
d_call: TRBD1
clone_size: .

cdr3_nt: TGTGCCAGCAGCTTGGATAGGAATGAAGCTTTCTTT
cdr3_aa: CASSLDRNEAFF
j_call: TRBJ1-1
v_call: TRBV5-4
d_call: .
clone_size: .

cdr3_nt: TGTGCCAGCAGTGGACGGGACAGGGAAGGGATCACCGGGGAGCTGTTTTTT
cdr3_aa: CASSGRDREGITGELFF
j_call: TRBJ2-2
v_call: TRBV6-1
d_call: TRBD1
clone_size: .

cdr3_nt: TGTGCCAGCAGTAGGACAGTGAACACTGAAGCTTTCTTT
cdr3_aa: CASSRTVNTEAFF
j_call: TRBJ1-1
v_call: TRBV6-4
d_call: .
clone_size: .

cdr3_nt: TGCGCCAGCAGCCAGGAGCGGGAGGAGGGCTACGAGCAGTACTTC
cdr3_aa: CASSQEREEGYEQYF
j_call: TRBJ2-7
v_call: TRBV4-1
d_call: TRBD2
clone_size: .

cdr3_nt: TGTGCCAGTAGTCTCATGAGCGGGGATTACTACGAGCAGTACTTC
cdr3_aa: CASSLMSGDYYEQYF
j_call: TRBJ2-7
v_call: TRBV19
d_call: TRBD2
clone_size: .

cdr3_nt: TGTGCCAGCAGCGTAGACCCAGCGGGAGTTGGCACAGATACGCAGTATTTT
cdr3_aa: CASSVDPAGVGTDTQYF
j_call: TRBJ2-3
v_call: TRBV9
d_call: TRBD2
clone_size: .

cdr3_nt: TGTGCCAGCAGTTTACCTCAGGGGGAGCTTAACACCGGGGAGCTGTTTTTT
cdr3_aa: CASSLPQGELNTGELFF
j_call: TRBJ2-2
v_call: TRBV27
d_call: TRBD1
clone_size: .

cdr3_nt: TGTGCCAGCAGGAACAGGGGGGAGTATCAGCCCCAGCATTTT
cdr3_aa: CASRNRGEYQPQHF
j_call: TRBJ1-5
v_call: TRBV2
d_call: TRBD1
clone_size: once

cdr3_nt: TGTGCCAGCAGTGAGCCTAATACAGATACGCAGTATTTT
cdr3_aa: CASSEPNTDTQYF
j_call: TRBJ2-3
v_call: TRBV6-1
d_call: .
clone_size: few

cdr3_nt: TGTGCCATCAGTGGCGGGACAGGGACCTACAATGAGCAGTTCTTC
cdr3_aa: CAISGGTGTYNEQFF
j_call: TRBJ2-1
v_call: TRBV10-3
d_call: TRBD1
clone_size: .

cdr3_nt: TGTGCCAGCAGCTCTGGGGCCAACGTCCTGACTTTC
cdr3_aa: CASSSGANVLTF
j_call: TRBJ2-6
v_call: TRBV7-9
d_call: .
clone_size: .

cdr3_nt: TGCGCCAGCAGCTTGGCCCTGGGACAGGGTCGAGAGACCCAGTACTTC
cdr3_aa: CASSLALGQGRETQYF
j_call: TRBJ2-5
v_call: TRBV5-1
d_call: TRBD1
clone_size: .

cdr3_nt: TGTGCCAGCAGCACCCATGGGGATGAGCAGTTCTTC
cdr3_aa: CASSTHGDEQFF
j_call: TRBJ2-1
v_call: TRBV13
d_call: .
clone_size: .

cdr3_nt: TGTGCCAGTAGTATAACGGGAGTTATCTATGAGCAGTTCTTC
cdr3_aa: CASSITGVIYEQFF
j_call: TRBJ2-1
v_call: TRBV19
d_call: .
clone_size: few

cdr3_nt: TGCAGCGTAAACCCGACTAGGCCAAGCACAGATACGCAGTATTTT
cdr3_aa: CSVNPTRPSTDTQYF
j_call: TRBJ2-3
v_call: TRBV29-1
d_call: .
clone_size: .

cdr3_nt: TGTGCCAGCAGTTCCAGAGGGGACTTTTTGCTTAAGGGCTACACCTTC
cdr3_aa: CASSSRGDFLLKGYTF
j_call: TRBJ1-2
v_call: TRBV28
d_call: .
clone_size: once

cdr3_nt: TGTGCCAGTAGATCCGGTCTCGCAACTAATGAAAAACTGTTTTTT
cdr3_aa: CASRSGLATNEKLFF
j_call: TRBJ1-4
v_call: TRBV19
d_call: .
clone_size: .

cdr3_nt: TGTGCCAGCAGTTATAGCGGGAGTCTATACAATGAGCAGTTCTTC
cdr3_aa: CASSYSGSLYNEQFF
j_call: TRBJ2-1
v_call: TRBV27
d_call: TRBD2
clone_size: .

cdr3_nt: TGCGCCAGCAGTGATGGACCCGGGGAGCTGTTTTTT
cdr3_aa: CASSDGPGELFF
j_call: TRBJ2-2
v_call: TRBV10-1
d_call: .
clone_size: few

cdr3_nt: TGTGCCAGCAGTAAAAGCGGGTCGTCGAACTACGAGCAGTACTTC
cdr3_aa: CASSKSGSSNYEQYF
j_call: TRBJ2-7
v_call: TRBV2
d_call: .
clone_size: .

cdr3_nt: TGTGCCAGCAGTTGGGGAGACGGAGAGCAGTACTTC
cdr3_aa: CASSWGDGEQYF
j_call: TRBJ2-7
v_call: TRBV6-6
d_call: .
clone_size: .

cdr3_nt: TGTGCCAGCAGCCATAGCGGGAGGGCCGGGGAGACCCAGTACTTC
cdr3_aa: CASSHSGRAGETQYF
j_call: TRBJ2-5
v_call: TRBV7-8
d_call: TRBD2
clone_size: .

cdr3_nt: TGTGCCAGTAGTCCGGACAGGGGGTATACCGGGGAGCTGTTTTTT
cdr3_aa: CASSPDRGYTGELFF
j_call: TRBJ2-2
v_call: TRBV19
d_call: TRBD1
clone_size: .

cdr3_nt: TGCGCCAGCAGCCAAGTACCGCCTAGCGGGAGTTGGGATGAGCAGTTCTTC
cdr3_aa: CASSQVPPSGSWDEQFF
j_call: TRBJ2-1
v_call: TRBV4-1
d_call: TRBD2
clone_size: .

cdr3_nt: TGTGCCAGCAGTGAATGGCTAGCGGGAGTGGGGGAGCAGTTCTTC
cdr3_aa: CASSEWLAGVGEQFF
j_call: TRBJ2-1
v_call: TRBV6-1
d_call: TRBD2
clone_size: .

cdr3_nt: TGTGCCAGCAGCTTCTTAGCGGGAGAAGAGACCCAGTACTTC
cdr3_aa: CASSFLAGEETQYF
j_call: TRBJ2-5
v_call: TRBV7-9
d_call: TRBD2
clone_size: .

cdr3_nt: TGTGCCAGCAGCCGTCGGGGCGGGAGGGAACCATCCTACGAGCAGTACTTC
cdr3_aa: CASSRRGGREPSYEQYF
j_call: TRBJ2-7
v_call: TRBV5-4
d_call: TRBD2
clone_size: once

cdr3_nt: TGTGCCAGCAGCTCTACTGGCGGGAGAAAGGCCGGGGAGCTGTTTTTT
cdr3_aa: CASSSTGGRKAGELFF
j_call: TRBJ2-2
v_call: TRBV7-9
d_call: TRBD2
clone_size: .

cdr3_nt: TGTGCCAGCAGATCATTTAGTACTGAAGCTTTCTTT
cdr3_aa: CASRSFSTEAFF
j_call: TRBJ1-1
v_call: TRBV28
d_call: .
clone_size: .

cdr3_nt: TGTGCCAGCAGTTACTCTGTTAGCAATCAGCCCCAGCATTTT
cdr3_aa: CASSYSVSNQPQHF
j_call: TRBJ1-5
v_call: TRBV6-5
d_call: .
clone_size: .

cdr3_nt: TGTGCCAGCAGCCCATCTAGCGGGTATTCCTACGAGCAGTACTTC
cdr3_aa: CASSPSSGYSYEQYF
j_call: TRBJ2-7
v_call: TRBV9
d_call: TRBD2
clone_size: .

cdr3_nt: TGTGCCAGCAGCTCCCGGGACACCCCGGGAGGCTATGGCTACACCTTC
cdr3_aa: CASSSRDTPGGYGYTF
j_call: TRBJ1-2
v_call: TRBV13
d_call: .
clone_size: .

cdr3_nt: TGTGCCAGCAGCTTAGGAGGGCTAGCGATAGAGACCCAGTACTTC
cdr3_aa: CASSLGGLAIETQYF
j_call: TRBJ2-5
v_call: TRBV7-6
d_call: .
clone_size: .

cdr3_nt: TGTGCCAGCAGCCCCCACCGGGACTCCTACGAGCAGTACTTC
cdr3_aa: CASSPHRDSYEQYF
j_call: TRBJ2-7
v_call: TRBV27
d_call: .
clone_size: .

cdr3_nt: TGTGCCAGCAGCTTGTCTAGCGGGATATATGAGCAGTACTTC
cdr3_aa: CASSLSSGIYEQYF
j_call: TRBJ2-7
v_call: TRBV5-4
d_call: TRBD2
clone_size: few